The next 4 T cell receptor beta chains were all read from a single sample in a study of blood T cell repertoires in COVID-19. TCRdb's table, derived via immunoSEQ multiplex PCR, lists solely in-frame clones and lacks some. The sample includes 200,000 to 250,000 clones, roughly 85% seen only once; the top ten take just over 2.5%. Sequences were obtained from peripheral blood. The receptors originated from a woman in her seventies with active or convalescent COVID-19.

This clone was found a few times. The chain combines TRBV30 with TRBJ1-1; TRBD1 agrees at 9 bases. The CDR3 extends over 14 amino acids. V dropped 2 bases and J dropped 3; count of bases not matched to a gene: 4. In germline, CDR1 is GTSNPN, CDR2 SVGIG (reference sequence). CDR3 protein: CAWSPRDRDTEAFF. For the CDR3, the DNA is TGTGCCTGGAGTCCCCGGGACAGGGACACTGAAGCTTTCTTT.

This clone was seen a few times. The genes are TRBV3-1 (or the pseudogene TRBV3-2) and TRBJ2-1; 7 bases map to TRBD2. With V trimmed by 3 bases and J by 1 base, 3 bases remained unmatched. The CDR3 contains 15 residues. Germline values: CDR1 LGHDT, CDR2 YNNKEL (reference sequence). CDR3 DNA: TGTGCCAGCAGCCAGGCGGGAGTGTCCTACAATGAGCAGTTCTTC. Translating gives CASSQAGVSYNEQFF.

The chain links TRBV7-7 to TRBJ2-7; TRBD2 matches at 13 bases. After removal of 5 bases from V and 7 bases from J, the junction contained 2 bases not matched to a gene. The germline CDR1 and CDR2 sequences are SSHAT and FNYEAQ (reference sequence). The CDR3 is made up of 13 amino acids. The CDR3 sequence is CASSQGLAGEQYF. The CDR3 coding sequence is TGTGCCAGCAGCCAGGGACTAGCGGGGGAGCAGTACTTC.

This clone appeared a few times. This chain links TRBV29-1 with TRBJ2-1; possible D gene TRBD1, 6 bases. Germline loops: CDR1 SQVTM, CDR2 ANQGSEA. CDR3 size: 11 residues. Trimming shortened V by 8 bases and J by 8 bases, and 13 bases separated the two germline ends. CDR3 sequence reads: CSTQTGDEQFF. The CDR3 DNA follows: TGCAGCACCCAGACAGGCGATGAGCAGTTCTTC.